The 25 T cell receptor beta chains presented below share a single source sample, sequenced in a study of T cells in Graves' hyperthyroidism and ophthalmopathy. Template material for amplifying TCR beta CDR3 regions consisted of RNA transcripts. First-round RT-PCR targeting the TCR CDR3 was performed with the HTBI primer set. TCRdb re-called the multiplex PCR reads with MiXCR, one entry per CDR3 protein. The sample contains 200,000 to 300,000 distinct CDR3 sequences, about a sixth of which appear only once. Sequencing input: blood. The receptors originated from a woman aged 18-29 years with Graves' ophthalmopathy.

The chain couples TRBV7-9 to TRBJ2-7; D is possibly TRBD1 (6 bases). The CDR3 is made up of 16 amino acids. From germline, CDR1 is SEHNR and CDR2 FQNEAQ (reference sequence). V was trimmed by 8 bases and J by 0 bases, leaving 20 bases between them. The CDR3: CASSPKNDRSSYEQYF. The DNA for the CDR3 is TGTGCCAGCTCACCTAAAAACGACAGGAGCTCCTACGAGCAGTACTTC.

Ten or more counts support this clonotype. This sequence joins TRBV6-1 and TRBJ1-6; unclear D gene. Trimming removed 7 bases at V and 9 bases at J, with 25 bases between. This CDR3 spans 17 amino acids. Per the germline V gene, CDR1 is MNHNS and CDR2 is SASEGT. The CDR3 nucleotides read TGTGCCAGCAACCTCGGGATTTTGGCCCGTGGCGGTTCACCCCTCCACTTT. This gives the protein CASNLGILARGGSPLHF.

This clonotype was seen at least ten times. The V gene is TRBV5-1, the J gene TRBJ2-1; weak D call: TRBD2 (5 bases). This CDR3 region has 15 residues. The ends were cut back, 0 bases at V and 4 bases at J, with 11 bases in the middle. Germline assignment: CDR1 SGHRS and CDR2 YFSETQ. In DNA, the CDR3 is TGCGCCAGCAGCTTGGCCATCGGGATGTACAATGAGCAGTTCTTC. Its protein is CASSLAIGMYNEQFF.

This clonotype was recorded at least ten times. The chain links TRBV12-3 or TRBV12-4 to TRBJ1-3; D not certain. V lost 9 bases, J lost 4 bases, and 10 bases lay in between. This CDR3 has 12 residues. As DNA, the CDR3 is TGTGCCAGTTCGGACGTCGGAAACACCATATATTTT. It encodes CASSDVGNTIYF.

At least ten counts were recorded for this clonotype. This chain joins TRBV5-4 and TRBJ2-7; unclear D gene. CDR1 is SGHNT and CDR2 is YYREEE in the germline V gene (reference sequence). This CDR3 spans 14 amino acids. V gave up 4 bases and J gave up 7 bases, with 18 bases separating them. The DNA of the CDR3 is TGTGCCAGCAGCGTGGAGCCCCCGGCGGTGGAGCAGTACTTC. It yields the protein CASSVEPPAVEQYF.

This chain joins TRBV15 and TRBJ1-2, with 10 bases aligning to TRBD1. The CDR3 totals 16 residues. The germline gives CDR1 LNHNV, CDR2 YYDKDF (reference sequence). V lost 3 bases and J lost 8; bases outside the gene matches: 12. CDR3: CATSRVSRDRGRGYTF. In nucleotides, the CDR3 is TGTGCCACCAGCAGGGTGTCCCGGGACAGGGGTCGCGGCTACACCTTC. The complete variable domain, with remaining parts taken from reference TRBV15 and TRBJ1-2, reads DAMVIQNPRYQVTQFGKPVTLSCSQTLNHNVMYWYQQKSSQAPKLLFHYYDKDFNNEADTPDNFQSRRPNTSFCFLDIRSPGLGDTAMYLCATSRVSRDRGRGYTFGSGTRLTVV.

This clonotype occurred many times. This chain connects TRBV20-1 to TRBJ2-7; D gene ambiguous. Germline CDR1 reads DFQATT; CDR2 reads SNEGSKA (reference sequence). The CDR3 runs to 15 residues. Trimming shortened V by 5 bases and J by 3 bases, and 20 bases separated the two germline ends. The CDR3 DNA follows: TGCAGTGCTCAGAGCTCTAGTCCCAGAGGCTACGAGCAGTACTTC. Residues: CSAQSSSPRGYEQYF.

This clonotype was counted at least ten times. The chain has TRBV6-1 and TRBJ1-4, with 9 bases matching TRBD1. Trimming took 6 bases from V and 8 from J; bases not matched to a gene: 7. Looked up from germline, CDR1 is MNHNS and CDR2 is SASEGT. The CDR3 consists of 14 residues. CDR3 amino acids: CASRQGQGREKLFF. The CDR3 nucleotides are TGTGCCAGCAGACAGGGACAGGGACGGGAAAAACTGTTTTTT.

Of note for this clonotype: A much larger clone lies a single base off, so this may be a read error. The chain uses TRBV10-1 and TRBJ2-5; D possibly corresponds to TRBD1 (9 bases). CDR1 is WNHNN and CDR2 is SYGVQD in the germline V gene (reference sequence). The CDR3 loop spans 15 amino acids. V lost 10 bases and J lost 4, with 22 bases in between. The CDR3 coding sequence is TGCGCCACCTTCAGGGTAGCGGGACAGGGAGAGACCCAGTACTTC. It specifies CATFRVAGQGETQYF.

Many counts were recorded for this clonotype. The CDR3 sequence: CATSVRTGPGVAFF. CDR3 DNA sequence: TGTGCCACCAGCGTCCGGACTGGCCCTGGGGTGGCTTTCTTT. The chain links TRBV15 to TRBJ1-1, with D unclear. Germline V gene sequence: CDR1 LNHNV, CDR2 YYDKDF (reference sequence). The CDR3 loop spans 14 amino acids. V gave up 5 bases and J gave up 11 bases, with 21 bases separating them.

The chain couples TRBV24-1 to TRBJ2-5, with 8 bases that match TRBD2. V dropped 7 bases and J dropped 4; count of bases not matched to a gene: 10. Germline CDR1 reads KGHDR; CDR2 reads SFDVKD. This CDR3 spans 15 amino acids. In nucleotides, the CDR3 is TGTGCCACCAGGAGAGGGACTAGAGAACGAGAGACCCAGTACTTC. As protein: CATRRGTRERETQYF.

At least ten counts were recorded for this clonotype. The CDR3 coding sequence is TGTGCCAGCAGCTTCCCCCGGGAGGTTGAGCAGTTCTTC. Translation gives CASSFPREVEQFF. This chain connects TRBV7-9 to TRBJ2-1; 7 bases match TRBD2. V dropped 3 bases and J dropped 9; count of bases not matched to a gene: 5. The CDR3 is 13 amino acids. Germline V gives CDR1 SEHNR, CDR2 FQNEAQ (reference sequence).

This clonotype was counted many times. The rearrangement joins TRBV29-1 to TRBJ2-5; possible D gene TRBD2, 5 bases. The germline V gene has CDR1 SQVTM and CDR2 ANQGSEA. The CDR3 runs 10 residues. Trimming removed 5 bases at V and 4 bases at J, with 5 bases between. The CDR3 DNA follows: TGCAGCGTTCGGGGAGAGACCCAGTACTTC. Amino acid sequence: CSVRGETQYF.

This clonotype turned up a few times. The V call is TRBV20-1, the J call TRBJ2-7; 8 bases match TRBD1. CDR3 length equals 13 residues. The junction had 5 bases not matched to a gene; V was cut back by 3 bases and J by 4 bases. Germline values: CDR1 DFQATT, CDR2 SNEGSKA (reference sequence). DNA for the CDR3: TGCAGTGCTAGTCGGACAGGGTGGTACGAGCAGTACTTC. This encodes CSASRTGWYEQYF.

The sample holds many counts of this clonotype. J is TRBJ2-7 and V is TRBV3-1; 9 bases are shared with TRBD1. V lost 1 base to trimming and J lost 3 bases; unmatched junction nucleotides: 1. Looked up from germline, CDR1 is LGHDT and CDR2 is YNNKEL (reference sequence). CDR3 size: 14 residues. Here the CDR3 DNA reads TGTGCCAGCAGCCAAGGGACAGGGGACTACGAGCAGTACTTC. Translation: CASSQGTGDYEQYF.

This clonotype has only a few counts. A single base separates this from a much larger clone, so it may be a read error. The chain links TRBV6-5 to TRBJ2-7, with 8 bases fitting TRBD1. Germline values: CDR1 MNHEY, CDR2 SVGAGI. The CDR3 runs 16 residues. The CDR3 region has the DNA TGTGCCAGCAGTCACTCGGGACAGGCGGGCTCCTACGAGCAGTACTTC. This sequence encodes CASSHSGQAGSYEQYF.

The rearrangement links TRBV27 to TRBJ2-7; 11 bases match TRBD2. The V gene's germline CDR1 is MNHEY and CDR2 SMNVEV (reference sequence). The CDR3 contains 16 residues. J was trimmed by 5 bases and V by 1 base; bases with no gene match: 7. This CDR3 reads CASSLYTSGSGHEQYF. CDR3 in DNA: TGTGCCAGCAGTTTATATACTAGCGGGAGTGGGCACGAGCAGTACTTC.

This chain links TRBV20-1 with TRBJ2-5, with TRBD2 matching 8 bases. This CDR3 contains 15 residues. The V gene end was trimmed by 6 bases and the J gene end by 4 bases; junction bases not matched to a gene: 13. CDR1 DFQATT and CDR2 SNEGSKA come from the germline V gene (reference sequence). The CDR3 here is CSASGGGGSLETQYF. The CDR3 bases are TGCAGTGCGTCCGGGGGCGGGGGGTCGTTAGAGACCCAGTACTTC.

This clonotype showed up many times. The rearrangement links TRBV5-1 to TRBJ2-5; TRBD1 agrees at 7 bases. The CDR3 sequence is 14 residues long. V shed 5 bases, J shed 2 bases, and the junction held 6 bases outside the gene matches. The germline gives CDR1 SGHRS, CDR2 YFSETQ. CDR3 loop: CASRSGQRQETQYF. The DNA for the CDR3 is TGCGCCAGCAGGTCGGGACAGAGGCAAGAGACCCAGTACTTC.

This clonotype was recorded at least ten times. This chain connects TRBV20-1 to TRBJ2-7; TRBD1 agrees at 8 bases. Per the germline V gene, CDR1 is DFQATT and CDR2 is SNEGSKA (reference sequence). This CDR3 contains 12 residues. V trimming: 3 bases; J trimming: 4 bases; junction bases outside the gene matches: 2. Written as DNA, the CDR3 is TGCAGTGCTAGGGGACAGGCGTACGAGCAGTACTTC. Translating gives CSARGQAYEQYF.

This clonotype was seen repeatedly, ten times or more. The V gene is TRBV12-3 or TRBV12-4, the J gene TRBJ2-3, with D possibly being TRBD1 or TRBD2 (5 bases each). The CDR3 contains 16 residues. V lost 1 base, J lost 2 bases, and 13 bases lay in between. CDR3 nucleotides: TGTGCCAGCAGTTTAGAGGGTGGGGGAGACACAGATACGCAGTATTTT. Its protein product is CASSLEGGGDTDTQYF.

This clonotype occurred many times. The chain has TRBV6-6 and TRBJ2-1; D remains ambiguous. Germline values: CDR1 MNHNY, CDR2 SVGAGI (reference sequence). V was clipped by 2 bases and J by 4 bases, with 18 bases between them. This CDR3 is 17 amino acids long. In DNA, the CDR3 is TGTGCCAGCAGTTACGGTGGTGGTCCTATGTCGTACAATGAGCAGTTCTTC. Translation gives CASSYGGGPMSYNEQFF.

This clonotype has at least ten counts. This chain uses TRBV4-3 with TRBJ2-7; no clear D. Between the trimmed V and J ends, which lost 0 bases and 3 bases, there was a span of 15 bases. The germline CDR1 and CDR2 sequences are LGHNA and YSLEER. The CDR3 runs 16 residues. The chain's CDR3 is CASSQDRQLQNYEQYF. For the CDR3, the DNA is TGCGCCAGCAGCCAAGATAGACAACTACAGAACTACGAGCAGTACTTC.

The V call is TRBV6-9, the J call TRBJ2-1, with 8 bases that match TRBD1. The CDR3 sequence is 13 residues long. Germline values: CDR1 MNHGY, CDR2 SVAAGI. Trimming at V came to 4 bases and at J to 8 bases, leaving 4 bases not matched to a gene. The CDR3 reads CASSWTGNHEQFF. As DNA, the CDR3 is TGTGCCAGCAGTTGGACAGGGAACCATGAGCAGTTCTTC.

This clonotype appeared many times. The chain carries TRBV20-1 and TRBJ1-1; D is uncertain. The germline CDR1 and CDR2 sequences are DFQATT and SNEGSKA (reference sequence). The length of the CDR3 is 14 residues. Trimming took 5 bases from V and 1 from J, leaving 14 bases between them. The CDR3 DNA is TGCAGTGCTCACCCCGGCCGGGAGAACACTGAAGCTTTCTTT. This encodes CSAHPGRENTEAFF.